This T cell receptor (beta chain) was recovered during a study of tumor-infiltrating lymphocytes in localized non-small cell lung cancer (dated by TCRdb to the early 2020s). About the study as a whole: Patients whose samples were collected after neoadjuvant chemotherapy, as well as both smokers and never-smokers and several histologies, were included in the cohort. Each patient provided resected tumor tissue plus uninvolved lung tissue from the same patient, with the uninvolved lung tissue described as non-adjacent to the tumor. TCR sequencing was one of several integrated assays, alongside flow cytometry, multiplex immunofluorescence, RNA-seq, exome sequencing and proteomics, applied to the same patients. In total, the ICON cohort was made up of 150 or so surgical patients who had localized non-small cell lung cancer and whose tumors were resected. A total of fewer than 60 patients were included in the paired tumor versus uninvolved lung comparison of immunoSEQ T-cell fraction. The full study reports these points: Because different assays used different pieces of the same tissue, technical variation could not be distinguished from intratumor heterogeneity. Assay coverage differed among patients according to how much tissue was available, so only a subset of the cohort had TCR sequencing. No association of tumor T-cell fraction from TCR sequencing with recurrence-free survival was found (p = 0.61). In line with immunofluorescence CD3 counts, TCRbeta sequencing supported higher T cell infiltration in tumors compared with uninvolved lung tissue. The TCR-derived T-cell fraction showed no difference between the flow cytometry-defined immunotypes IM1 (good prognosis) and IM2 (poor prognosis).

This clone is assessed as medium-sized (0.01 to 0.1%). The clone's antigen remains unknown. No much larger clonotype is one base removed from it; base qualities were not supplied. The first patient joined ICON in April 2016, and enrollment wrapped up when the last patient was enrolled in September 2018. Fresh tumor and matched uninvolved tissue for in-depth immune analyses, including TCR sequencing, were collected from a subcohort of fewer than 95 patients. TCR sequencing was performed on DNA isolated from bulk tissue, without cell sorting. The T-cell fraction in tumor and uninvolved lung tissue was obtained from TCR sequencing using the immunoSEQ assay. On the study's bioinformatics: In the survival analysis, patients were divided into a high T-cell fraction group (upper tertile) and a low T-cell fraction group (lower two tertiles), and the two groups were compared using a log-rank test. A signed-rank test was used to test differences in T-cell fraction between paired tumor and uninvolved lung samples. TCRdb re-hosts the immuneACCESS table, in-frame sequences only. Its copies lack some clones; in the studies checked, an unresolved V gene accounts for under half of them, and the cause for the rest is not known. V, J and clone size were drawn from that table, and D and trimming were deduced from the DNA. This sample holds 7,000 to 8,500 clones; around 55% were observed only once. 9% to 15% of the sample comes from the top ten.

Clipping removes 2 bases from V and 3 bases from J, with 2 as the unmatched junction base count. CDR1 and CDR2, per the germline V gene (reference sequence), are SGHNT and YYREEE. Including cysteine and phenylalanine, the CDR3 has 13 amino acids. Only the CDR3 DNA is retained, 39 bases long and in frame from the first base. The sample comprised lung tumor tissue. The clonotype comes from a human donor with non-small cell lung cancer. The sequence joins TRBV5-4 to TRBJ2-7, with 7 junctional bases fitting TRBD2. Here is the DNA: TGTGCCAGCAGCTTCAGCGGGGTCTACGAGCAGTACTTC. It encodes CASSFSGVYEQYF.